This T cell receptor (beta chain) was identified in a study of T cell responses to AZD1222 COVID-19 vaccine. Notes on the study in general: Donor demographics were predominantly white British with a female majority; clonal diversity may be underestimated.

About this clone: No antigen is known for it.

CDR3 length: 14 residues. V was trimmed by 6 bases and J by 2 bases, leaving 13 bases between them. Germline V gene lookup returns CDR1 MNHEY and CDR2 SVGAGI. Sequencing used immunoSEQ multiplex PCR; TCRdb keeps in-frame clones, though not all of them. The sample has around 150,000 clones; roughly 91% are singletons. The rearrangement links TRBV6-5 to TRBJ1-2; D unresolved. The sample here was peripheral blood, taken 28 days after the second AZD1222 dose. The receptor's source is an adult who received the AZD1222 COVID-19 vaccine. This CDR3 is CASSRPDGNYGYTF. DNA for the CDR3: TGTGCCAGCAGCCGCCCGGACGGAAACTATGGCTACACCTTC.